This T cell receptor beta chain was identified during a study of beta chain features in type 1 diabetes. Study-wide context: In age, gender and cell yields, patients were similar to healthy donors. Findings and caveats of the study: For patients and controls alike, PCR might favor shorter templates to the same degree. Here, the possible influence of HLA type (on TCRB rearrangement) remained unresolved.

There are a few counts of this clone. What it recognizes is unknown. The authors reverse transcribed all of the isolated RNA, so sequencing captured expressed TCRB transcripts. Some clones are missing from TCRdb's copy, which holds only in-frame ones; the method was immunoSEQ multiplex PCR. Of about 200,000 clones listed, approximately 10% were seen once; the top ten hold less than 1.5%. Every participating donor gave one draw, a heparinised blood sample averaging around 100 mL. This CDR3 region has 14 residues. In germline, CDR1 is MNHEY, CDR2 SMNVEV (reference sequence). V lost 6 bases to trimming and J lost 4 bases; unmatched junction nucleotides: 8.

The chain links TRBV27 to TRBJ2-5, with TRBD1 matching 7 bases. The source material was central memory CD4+ T cells from blood. The source of this sequence is a man younger than 35 in good health. The CDR3 loop reads CASRRDRVRETQYF. In DNA, the CDR3 is TGTGCCAGCAGGAGAGACAGGGTACGAGAGACCCAGTACTTC.